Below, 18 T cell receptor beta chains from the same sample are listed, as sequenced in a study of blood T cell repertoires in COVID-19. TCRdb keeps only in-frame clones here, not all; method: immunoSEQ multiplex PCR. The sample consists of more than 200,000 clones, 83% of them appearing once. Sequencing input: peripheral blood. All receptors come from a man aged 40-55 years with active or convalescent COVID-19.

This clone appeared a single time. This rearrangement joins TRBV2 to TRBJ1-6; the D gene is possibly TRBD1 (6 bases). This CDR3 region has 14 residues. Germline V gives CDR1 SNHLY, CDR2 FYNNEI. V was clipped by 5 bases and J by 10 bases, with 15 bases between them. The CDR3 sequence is CASSYRVTDSPLHF. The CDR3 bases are TGTGCCAGCAGTTACAGGGTAACGGACTCACCCCTCCACTTT.

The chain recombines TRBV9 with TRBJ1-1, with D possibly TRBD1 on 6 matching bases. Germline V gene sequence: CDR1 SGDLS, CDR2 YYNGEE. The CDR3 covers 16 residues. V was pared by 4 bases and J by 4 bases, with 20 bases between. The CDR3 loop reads CASSPGGGEGGTEAFF. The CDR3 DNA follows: TGTGCCAGCAGCCCGGGGGGCGGCGAAGGCGGCACTGAAGCTTTCTTT.

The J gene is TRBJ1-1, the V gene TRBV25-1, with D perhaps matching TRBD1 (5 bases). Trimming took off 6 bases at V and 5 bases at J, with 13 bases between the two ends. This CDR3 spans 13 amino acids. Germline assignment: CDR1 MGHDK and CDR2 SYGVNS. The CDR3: CASRLFGGTEAFF. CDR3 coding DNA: TGTGCCAGCAGACTCTTTGGGGGGACTGAAGCTTTCTTT.

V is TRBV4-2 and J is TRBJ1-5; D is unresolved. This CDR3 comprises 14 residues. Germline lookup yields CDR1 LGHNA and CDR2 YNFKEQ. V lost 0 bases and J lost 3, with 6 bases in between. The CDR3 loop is CASSQDSNNQPQHF. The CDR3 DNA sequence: TGTGCCAGCAGCCAAGATTCAAACAATCAGCCCCAGCATTTT.

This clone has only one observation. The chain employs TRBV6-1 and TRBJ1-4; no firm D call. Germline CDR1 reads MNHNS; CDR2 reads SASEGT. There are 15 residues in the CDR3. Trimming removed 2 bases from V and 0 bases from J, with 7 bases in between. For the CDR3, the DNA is TGTGCCAGCAGTGAACTTTATGCAACTAATGAAAAACTGTTTTTT. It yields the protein CASSELYATNEKLFF.

CDR3 amino acids: CASSPPGQRNTEAFF. The CDR3 bases are TGTGCCAGCAGCCCCCCGGGACAGAGGAACACTGAAGCTTTCTTT. The rearrangement uses TRBV3-1 (or the pseudogene TRBV3-2) and TRBJ1-1, with 7 bases identical to TRBD1. Trimming took 4 bases from V and 1 from J; bases not matched to a gene: 6. The CDR3 loop spans 15 amino acids. Per the germline V gene, CDR1 is LGHDT and CDR2 is YNNKEL (reference sequence).

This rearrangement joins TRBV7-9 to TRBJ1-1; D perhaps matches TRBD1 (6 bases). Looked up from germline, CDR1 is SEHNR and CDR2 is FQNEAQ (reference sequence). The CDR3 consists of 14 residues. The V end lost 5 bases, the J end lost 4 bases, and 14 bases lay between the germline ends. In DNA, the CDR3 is TGTGCCAGCAGCAGACGACAGGATGGCACTGAAGCTTTCTTT. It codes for CASSRRQDGTEAFF.

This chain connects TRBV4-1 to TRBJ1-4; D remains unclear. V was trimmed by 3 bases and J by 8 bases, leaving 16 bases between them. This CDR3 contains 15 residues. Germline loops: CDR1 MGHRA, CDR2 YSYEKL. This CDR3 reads CASSQQPTAREKLFF. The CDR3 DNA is TGCGCCAGCAGCCAGCAGCCGACTGCGAGGGAAAAACTGTTTTTT.

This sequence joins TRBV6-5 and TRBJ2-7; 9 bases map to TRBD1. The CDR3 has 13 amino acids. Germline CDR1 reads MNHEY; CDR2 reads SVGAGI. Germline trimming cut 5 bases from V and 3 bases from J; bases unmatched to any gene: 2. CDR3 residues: CASSKGQGYEQYF. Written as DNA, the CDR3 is TGTGCCAGCAGTAAGGGACAGGGCTACGAGCAGTACTTC.

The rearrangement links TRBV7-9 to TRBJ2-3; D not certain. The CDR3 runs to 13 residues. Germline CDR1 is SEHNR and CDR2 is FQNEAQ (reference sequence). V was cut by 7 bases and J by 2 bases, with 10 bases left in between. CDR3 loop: CASKPRSTDTQYF. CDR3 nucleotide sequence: TGTGCCAGCAAACCCAGATCCACAGATACGCAGTATTTT. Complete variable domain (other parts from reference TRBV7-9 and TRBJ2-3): DTGVSQNPRHKITKRGQNVTFRCDPISEHNRLYWYRQTLGQGPEFLTYFQNEAQLEKSRLLSDRFSAERPKGSFSTLEIQRTEQGDSAMYLCASKPRSTDTQYFGPGTRLTVL.

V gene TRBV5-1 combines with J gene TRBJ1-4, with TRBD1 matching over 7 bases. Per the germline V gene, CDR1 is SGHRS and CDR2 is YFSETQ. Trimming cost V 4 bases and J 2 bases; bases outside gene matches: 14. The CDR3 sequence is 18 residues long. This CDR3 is CASSRIPTQGYTNEKLFF. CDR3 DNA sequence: TGCGCCAGCAGCCGAATACCGACACAGGGGTACACTAATGAAAAACTGTTTTTT.

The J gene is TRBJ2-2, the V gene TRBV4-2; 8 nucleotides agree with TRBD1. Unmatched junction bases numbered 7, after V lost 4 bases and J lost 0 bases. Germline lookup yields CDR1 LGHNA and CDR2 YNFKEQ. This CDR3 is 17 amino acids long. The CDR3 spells CASSRDYRGANTGELFF. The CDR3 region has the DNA TGTGCCAGCAGCCGAGACTACAGGGGGGCGAACACCGGGGAGCTGTTTTTT.

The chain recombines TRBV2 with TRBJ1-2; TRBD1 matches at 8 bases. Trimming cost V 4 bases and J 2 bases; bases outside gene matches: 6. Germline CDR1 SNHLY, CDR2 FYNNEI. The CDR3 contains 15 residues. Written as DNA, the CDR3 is TGTGCCAGCAGTGCCTCGGGACAGGCAAACTATGGCTACACCTTC. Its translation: CASSASGQANYGYTF.

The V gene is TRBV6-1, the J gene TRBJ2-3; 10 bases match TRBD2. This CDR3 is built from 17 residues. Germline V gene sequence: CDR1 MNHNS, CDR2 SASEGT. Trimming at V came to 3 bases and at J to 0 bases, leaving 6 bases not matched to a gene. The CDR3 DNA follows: TGTGCCAGCAGTGAGTCTAGCGGGGGACCTAGCACAGATACGCAGTATTTT. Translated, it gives CASSESSGGPSTDTQYF.

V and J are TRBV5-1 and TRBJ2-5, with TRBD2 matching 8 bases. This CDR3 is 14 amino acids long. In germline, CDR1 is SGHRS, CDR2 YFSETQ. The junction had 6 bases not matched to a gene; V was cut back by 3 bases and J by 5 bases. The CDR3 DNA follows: TGCGCCAGCAGCTCCGGGAGGGCCGGGGAGACCCAGTACTTC. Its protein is CASSSGRAGETQYF.

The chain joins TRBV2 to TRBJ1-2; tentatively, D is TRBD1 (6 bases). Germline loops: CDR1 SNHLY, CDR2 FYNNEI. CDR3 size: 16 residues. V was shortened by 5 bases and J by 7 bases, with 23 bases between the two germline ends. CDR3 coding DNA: TGTGCCAGCAGTTATACCGCCAGGGGAACAAGTGGTGGCTACACCTTC. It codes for CASSYTARGTSGGYTF.

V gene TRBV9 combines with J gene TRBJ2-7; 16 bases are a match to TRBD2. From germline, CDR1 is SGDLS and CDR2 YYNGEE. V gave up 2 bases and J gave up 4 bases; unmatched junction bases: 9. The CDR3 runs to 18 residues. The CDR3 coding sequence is TGTGCCAGCAGCGTGGGACTAGCGGGGGGGCCTGAAAAATACGAGCAGTACTTC. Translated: CASSVGLAGGPEKYEQYF.

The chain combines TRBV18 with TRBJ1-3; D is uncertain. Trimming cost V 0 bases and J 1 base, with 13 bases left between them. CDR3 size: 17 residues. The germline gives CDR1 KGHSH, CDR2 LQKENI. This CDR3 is CASSPPKGTGSGNTIYF. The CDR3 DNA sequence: TGTGCCAGCTCACCACCGAAGGGAACGGGGTCTGGAAACACCATATATTTT.